This T cell receptor beta chain was documented in a study of blood T cell repertoires in COVID-19. As for the study in general: Samples came from the United States, Italy and Spain, spanning acute and convalescent COVID-19.

In the source study's methods: Reference gene primer amplification in the assay estimated nucleated cell counts. TCRdb keeps only in-frame clones here, not all; method: immunoSEQ multiplex PCR. V, J and clone size derive from that table, while D and trimming were established from the DNA sequence. The data show 380,000 or so clones, with nearly 90% seen just once and 2% to 2.5% held by the top ten. Clinical history as reported by participants underpinned cohort assignment. The V end lost 6 bases, the J end lost 4 bases, and 10 bases lay between the germline ends. CDR1 and CDR2 from the germline V gene are SNHLY and FYNNEI. The CDR3 has 13 residues.

Sequencing was performed on PBMCs or T cells enriched from blood (not recorded which). The genes are TRBV2 and TRBJ1-5; D is unresolved. This sequence was found in a woman in her thirties or forties with acute COVID-19. CDR3 bases: TGTGCCAGCAGGCCGGAGCCTAATCAGCCCCAGCATTTT. It translates to CASRPEPNQPQHF.